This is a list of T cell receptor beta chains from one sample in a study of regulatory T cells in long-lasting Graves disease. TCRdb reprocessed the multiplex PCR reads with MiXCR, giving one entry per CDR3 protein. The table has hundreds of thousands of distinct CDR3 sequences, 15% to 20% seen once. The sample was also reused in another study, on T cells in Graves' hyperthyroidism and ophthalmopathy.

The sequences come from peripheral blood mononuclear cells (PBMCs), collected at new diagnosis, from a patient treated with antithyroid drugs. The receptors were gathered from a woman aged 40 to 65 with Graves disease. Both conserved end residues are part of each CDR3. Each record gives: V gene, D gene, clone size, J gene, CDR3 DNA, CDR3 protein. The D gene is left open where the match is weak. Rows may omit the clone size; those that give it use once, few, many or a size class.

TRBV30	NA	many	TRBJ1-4	TGTGCCTGGAGTGTAGGGGCACTGACTAATGAAAAACTGTTTTTT	CAWSVGALTNEKLFF
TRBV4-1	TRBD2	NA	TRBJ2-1	TGCGCCAGCACCCCGGGAGCTCTAGCGGGCCCCTACAATGAGCAGTTCTTC	CASTPGALAGPYNEQFF
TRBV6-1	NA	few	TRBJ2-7	TGTGCCAGCAGGGACACCCCTGGTGAGCAGTACTTC	CASRDTPGEQYF
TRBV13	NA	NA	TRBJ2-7	TGTGCCAGCAGCGCCCGGACAGTAAATACTTTATCCTACGAGCAGTACTTC	CASSARTVNTLSYEQYF
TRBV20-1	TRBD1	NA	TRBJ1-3	TGCAGTGCTAGAGAATCGACAGGGGGGAACACCATATATTTT	CSARESTGGNTIYF
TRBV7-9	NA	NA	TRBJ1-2	TGTGCCAGCAGCAGCAAGGGTCTGGGCTATGGCTACACCTTC	CASSSKGLGYGYTF
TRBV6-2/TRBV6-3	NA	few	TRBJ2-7	TGTGCCAGCAGCCCGGTCCCCCGGGGTTACGAGCAGTACTTC	CASSPVPRGYEQYF
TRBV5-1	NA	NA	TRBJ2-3	TGCGCCAGCAGGTGGGGCGGATCTAGCACAGATACGCAGTATTTT	CASRWGGSSTDTQYF
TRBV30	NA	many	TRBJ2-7	TGTGCCTGGAGAAGGGTAGGGAGTGGGAAGGGGCAGTACTTC	CAWRRVGSGKGQYF
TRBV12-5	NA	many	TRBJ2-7	TGTGCCTCCCTTTTCAGCCAGGGGAACTACGAGCAGTACTTC	CASLFSQGNYEQYF
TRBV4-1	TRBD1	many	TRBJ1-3	TGCGCCAGCAGCCAAGGGACAGGGAGAGAGGGCCATCGAAACACCATATATTTT	CASSQGTGREGHRNTIYF
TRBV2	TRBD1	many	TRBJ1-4	TGTGCCAGCAGTGAAGTCGACAGGGCTAATGAAAAACTGTTTTTT	CASSEVDRANEKLFF
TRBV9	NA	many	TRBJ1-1	TGTGCCAGCAGCGGTAGGTCCCCCGGGGACACTGAAGCTTTCTTT	CASSGRSPGDTEAFF
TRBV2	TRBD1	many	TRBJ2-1	TGTGCCAGCAGAGCGGACAGGGCGGGGAATGAGCAGTTCTTC	CASRADRAGNEQFF
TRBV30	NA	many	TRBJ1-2	TGTGCCTGGAGTGTTAGGACGAGGGGCTACACCTTC	CAWSVRTRGYTF
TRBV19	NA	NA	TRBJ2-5	TGTGCCAGTAGTATGCCGCCAGGGGCGGTGGAAGAGACCCAGTACTTC	CASSMPPGAVEETQYF
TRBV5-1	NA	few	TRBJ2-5	TGCGCCAGCAGCTTAGAAGGGGGGGGGTTTGAAGAGACCCAGTACTTC	CASSLEGGGFEETQYF
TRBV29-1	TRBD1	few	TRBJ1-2	TGCAGCGTTGAAGGGACAGGAGGGGGGGGCTATGGCTACACCTTC	CSVEGTGGGGYGYTF
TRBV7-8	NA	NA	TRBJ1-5	TGTGCCAGCAGCTCCCTTAGTCATCAGCCCCAGCATTTT	CASSSLSHQPQHF
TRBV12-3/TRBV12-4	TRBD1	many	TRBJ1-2	TGTGCCAGCAGTTTGGTAGGACAGGGGGCGGAAGGCTACACCTTC	CASSLVGQGAEGYTF
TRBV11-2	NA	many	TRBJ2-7	TGTGCCAGCAGCGCAAGGGGGGGTGGCTACGAGCAGTACTTC	CASSARGGGYEQYF
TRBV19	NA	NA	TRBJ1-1	TGTGCCAGTAGTGTCGGACTGCCAGTAGGCACTGAAGCTTTCTTT	CASSVGLPVGTEAFF
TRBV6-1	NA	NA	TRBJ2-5	TGTGCCAGCGAAGACTCCCGCCCCGCTCGGGCATGGGAGACCCAGTACTTC	CASEDSRPARAWETQYF
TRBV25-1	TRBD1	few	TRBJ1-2	TGTGCCAGCAGTGAAGGGGGGGGACAGGGAGCTGGCTACACCTTC	CASSEGGGQGAGYTF
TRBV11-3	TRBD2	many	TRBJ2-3	TGTGCCAGCAGCTTAGGAGGGTGGCCAGCGGGGGGCTCAGATACGCAGTATTTT	CASSLGGWPAGGSDTQYF
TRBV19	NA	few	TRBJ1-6	TGTGCCAGTAGTACCACCCCGGTTGGCTCCTATAATTCACCCCTCCACTTT	CASSTTPVGSYNSPLHF
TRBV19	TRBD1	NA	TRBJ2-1	TGTGCCAGTAGTACATCGGGACAGGGGTTTAGGCAGTTCTTC	CASSTSGQGFRQFF
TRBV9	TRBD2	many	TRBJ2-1	TGTGCCAGCAGCCCAAGGAGAAGCGGGGGGCCAAACAATGAGCAGTTCTTC	CASSPRRSGGPNNEQFF
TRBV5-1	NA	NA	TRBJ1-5	TGCGCCAGCAGACAGGACTTGGGAAATCAGCCCCAGCATTTT	CASRQDLGNQPQHF
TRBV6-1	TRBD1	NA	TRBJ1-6	TGTGCCAGCATGGGACAGGGTGGAAATTCACCCCTCCACTTT	CASMGQGGNSPLHF
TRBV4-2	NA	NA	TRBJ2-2	TGTGCCAGCAGCCTAAGGGAGCTGAACACCGGGGAGCTGTTTTTT	CASSLRELNTGELFF
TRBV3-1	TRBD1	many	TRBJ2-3	TGTGCCAGCAGCTCCGGACAGGTCGGTACGCAGTATTTT	CASSSGQVGTQYF
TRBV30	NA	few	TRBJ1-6	TGTGCCTGGAGAGTCCAGGGATCTTCACCCCTCCACTTT	CAWRVQGSSPLHF
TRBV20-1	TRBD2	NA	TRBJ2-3	TGCAGTGCTAGCGGGGGGGCCGGGACAGATACGCAGTATTTT	CSASGGAGTDTQYF
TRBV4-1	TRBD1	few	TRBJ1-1	TGCGCCAGCAGCCAACCACAGGGGGCGAACACTGAAGCTTTCTTT	CASSQPQGANTEAFF
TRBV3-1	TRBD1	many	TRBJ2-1	TGTGCCAGCAGCCAAGCTGGGACAGGCTACAATGAGCAGTTCTTC	CASSQAGTGYNEQFF
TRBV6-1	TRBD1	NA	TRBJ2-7	TGTGCCAGCAGCACCACACAGGGGGCCCGCTCCGAGCAGTACTTC	CASSTTQGARSEQYF
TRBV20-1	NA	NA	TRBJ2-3	TGCAGTGCTAGAGCCCCTGGGCCAGATACGCAGTATTTT	CSARAPGPDTQYF
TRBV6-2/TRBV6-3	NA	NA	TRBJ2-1	TGTGCCAGCAGGATCGACATAGGGGGGTACAATGAGCAGTTCTTC	CASRIDIGGYNEQFF
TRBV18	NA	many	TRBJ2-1	TGTGCCAGCTCACCACGCCGGGGCGGGTCCTACAATGAGCAGTTCTTC	CASSPRRGGSYNEQFF
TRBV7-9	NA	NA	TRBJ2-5	TGTGCCAGCAGCGTAGGTAGTGGGGGCGTTCAAGAGACCCAGTACTTC	CASSVGSGGVQETQYF
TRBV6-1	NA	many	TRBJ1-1	TGTGCCAGCAGTGAAAGGGCAGGAATACTAGGCACTGAAGCTTTCTTT	CASSERAGILGTEAFF
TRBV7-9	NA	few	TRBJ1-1	TGTGCCAGCAGCGACGGGGCTGCTCTGGCGGGGGCTGAAGCTTTCTTT	CASSDGAALAGAEAFF
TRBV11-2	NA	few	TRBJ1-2	TGTGCCAGCAGCTTCTCAGGCCAATATGGCTACACCTTC	CASSFSGQYGYTF
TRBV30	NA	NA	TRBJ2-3	TGTGCCTGGAGGGCTTCCTCTAATACGCCGTATTTT	CAWRASSNTPYF